The clone carrying this TCR beta chain was seen ten or more times. Its target is unknown. The data were obtained in a study of shared clonotypes between healthy human individuals. Across the study: CD8 memory received one plate per donor, CD8 naive two, CD4 memory three and CD4 naive three.

Study results and limitations: Some naive CD4 clonotypes, 5% to 5.5%, turned up in common across several donors. Donor clonotype sharing was expected to depend on sequencing depth.

Researchers divided each subset's genomic DNA evenly across several immunoSEQ plates. This table comes from immunoSEQ multiplex PCR, and its TCRdb copy is limited to in-frame clones, with some not included. This table holds more than 1 million clones, around three quarters found once. Germline values: CDR1 LNHNV, CDR2 YYDKDF (reference sequence). Trimming took off 0 bases at V and 7 bases at J, with 9 bases between the two ends. The CDR3 loop spans 13 amino acids. This rearrangement joins TRBV15 to TRBJ1-1; D remains unclear. Material for sequencing was memory CD4+ T cells from PBMCs. As for subset: CD45RA-negative fraction. This clonotype was obtained from a young man in good health. Some clones in this sample may be carry-over from other donors' samples. CDR3 in amino acids: CATSRDGRDEAFF. The DNA for the CDR3 is TGTGCCACCAGCAGAGATGGGAGGGATGAAGCTTTCTTT.